These T cell receptor beta chains were read from a single sample in a study of blood T cell repertoires in COVID-19. The protocol was immunoSEQ multiplex PCR, while the TCRdb copy is restricted to in-frame clones and leaves out a portion. The sample holds some 150,000 clones; approximately 88% are singletons and the top ten take 3% to 4.5%. Material: peripheral blood. All receptors come from a woman aged 55-69 years who had recovered from COVID-19. Both conserved end residues are part of each CDR3. The D gene is left open where the match is weak. For some rows the clone size is stated as once, few or many, or as a class when expanded; others skip it.

>NA|TRBD2|TRBV2|TRBJ2-1
TGTGCCAGCAGTAGGGCTAGCGGGGGGGCCTATGAGCAGTTCTTC
CASSRASGGAYEQFF
>NA|NA|TRBV7-7|TRBJ1-3
TGTGCTAGCAGCTCCAGCTCTGGAAACACCATATATTTT
CASSSSSGNTIYF
>NA|NA|TRBV12-3/TRBV12-4|TRBJ1-2
TGTGCCAGCAGTCAAAGGGGTCTGCCACCCGACTTC
CASSQRGLPPDF
>few|TRBD1|TRBV29-1|TRBJ1-1
TGCAGCGTAGGACAGGGTTGGGGAATGAACACTGAAGCTTTCTTT
CSVGQGWGMNTEAFF
>NA|TRBD2|TRBV11-2|TRBJ2-1
TGTGCCAGCAGCTCCCGACTAGCGGGGAAGAATGAGCAGTTCTTC
CASSSRLAGKNEQFF
>NA|NA|TRBV5-1|TRBJ1-1
TGCGCCAGCAGCTTGGGGTGGGAGGAAACTGAAGCTTTCTTT
CASSLGWEETEAFF
>NA|NA|TRBV5-8|TRBJ1-2
TGTGCCAGCAGCTTGTACAGCAACTATGGCTACACCTTC
CASSLYSNYGYTF
>NA|NA|TRBV18|TRBJ1-1
TGTGCCAGCTCACTCGCGGGAGAAGCTGAAGCTTTCTTT
CASSLAGEAEAFF
>NA|NA|TRBV7-2|TRBJ2-3
TGTGCCAGCAGGATGGACTGGGGAACGTTAAGTACGCAGTATTTT
CASRMDWGTLSTQYF
>once|NA|TRBV5-1|TRBJ1-4
TGCGCCAGCAGCTTGGATAGCCTTTCCGGCGAAAAACTGTTTTTT
CASSLDSLSGEKLFF
>NA|NA|TRBV6-6|TRBJ1-2
TGTGCCAGCATTAGGGACAATACTAACTATGGCTACACCTTC
CASIRDNTNYGYTF
>NA|TRBD1|TRBV6-6|TRBJ2-1
TGTGCCAGCAGGGGTGACAGGGTAACCTACAATGAGCAGTTCTTC
CASRGDRVTYNEQFF
>NA|TRBD2|TRBV28|TRBJ2-2
TGTGCCAGCAGTCGAATAGCGGGGGCCGGCTACACCGGGGAGCTGTTTTTT
CASSRIAGAGYTGELFF
>NA|TRBD1|TRBV9|TRBJ1-6
TGTGCCAGCAGCCCTTCCGGGACAGGGGATTCACCCCTCCACTTT
CASSPSGTGDSPLHF
>NA|TRBD1|TRBV9|TRBJ1-3
TGTGCCAGCAGCGTAGCGGCAGGGGGCTCTGGAAACACCATATATTTT
CASSVAAGGSGNTIYF
>NA|TRBD1|TRBV11-2|TRBJ2-7
TGTGCCAGCAGCTTAATGCAGGGGGCCAGCGAGCAGTACTTC
CASSLMQGASEQYF
>once|NA|TRBV21-1|TRBJ2-6
TGTGCCAGCAGCAAGTCGGGGGGGAGGCCGAAGACCGTCTCTGGGGCCAACGTCCTGACTTTC
CASSKSGGRPKTVSGANVLTF
>once|TRBD1|TRBV11-2|TRBJ2-7
TGTGCCAGCAGCTTAGGGGGGACAGTCTTCTCCTACGAGCAGTACTTC
CASSLGGTVFSYEQYF
>NA|NA|TRBV5-5|TRBJ2-3
TGTGCCAGCAGCTACAACTTCCGCGGGAGCACAGATACGCAGTATTTT
CASSYNFRGSTDTQYF
>NA|TRBD1|TRBV5-1|TRBJ2-4
TGCGCCAGCAGCCCCGGGGACAGGGGGCGAGGAAACATTCAGTACTTC
CASSPGDRGRGNIQYF
>NA|TRBD2|TRBV3-1/TRBV3-2|TRBJ2-3
TGTGCCAGCAGCCAAGATATAGCGGGGGGGTCAGATACGCAGTATTTT
CASSQDIAGGSDTQYF
>NA|NA|TRBV6-8|TRBJ1-2
TGTGCCAGCAGCCATCCATTTGGGGGGGATCACCACTATGGCTACACCTTC
CASSHPFGGDHHYGYTF
>NA|TRBD1|TRBV29-1|TRBJ1-2
TGCAGCGTTGGGGAGTCCGACAGGGGTCACTATGGCTACACCTTC
CSVGESDRGHYGYTF
>few|NA|TRBV11-2|TRBJ1-5
TGTGCCAGCAGCTTAGTCGGTAGCAATCAGCCCCAGCATTTT
CASSLVGSNQPQHF
>NA|NA|TRBV3-1/TRBV3-2|TRBJ1-5
TGTGCCAGCAGCCGGGACAACTATCAGCCCCAGCATTTT
CASSRDNYQPQHF
>NA|NA|TRBV24-1|TRBJ2-7
TGTGCCACCAGTGATCCGGGGACCTACGAGCAGTACTTC
CATSDPGTYEQYF
>NA|NA|TRBV10-3|TRBJ1-1
TGTGCCATTAAGAGCTCCGGGAAGAACACTGAAGCTTTCTTT
CAIKSSGKNTEAFF
>NA|NA|TRBV3-1/TRBV3-2|TRBJ2-3
TGTGCCAGCAGCCAAGCGGGTGGTACAGATACGCAGTATTTT
CASSQAGGTDTQYF
>NA|NA|TRBV4-1|TRBJ1-4
TGCGCCAGCAGACTTACTACAGGGTCCCGAAAACTGTTTTTT
CASRLTTGSRKLFF
>once|NA|TRBV4-1|TRBJ1-2
TGCGCCAGCAGCCAAAGCAGCGGGGGGTATGGCTACACCTTC
CASSQSSGGYGYTF
>NA|NA|TRBV2|TRBJ1-6
TGTGCCAGCAGTGACCAAGCCTCCTATCGACCCCTCCACTTT
CASSDQASYRPLHF
>NA|TRBD1|TRBV27|TRBJ1-3
TGTGCCAGCAGTCGGACAGGCCGCGGAAACACCATATATTTT
CASSRTGRGNTIYF
>once|NA|TRBV9|TRBJ2-3
TGTGCCAGCAGCCCCTCAGGGTATTTGAGCACAGATACGCAGTATTTT
CASSPSGYLSTDTQYF
>NA|NA|TRBV5-8|TRBJ1-1
TGTGCCAGCAGGCGAGGCGGAGCCACTGAAGCTTTCTTT
CASRRGGATEAFF
>NA|TRBD1|TRBV5-1|TRBJ1-2
TGCGCCAGCAGCCGGGAGGACAGGGGGATCTATGGCTACACCTTC
CASSREDRGIYGYTF
>NA|TRBD1|TRBV5-1|TRBJ2-2
TGCGCCAGCAGCTCTAGCCCGGCCGGGACAGGGGGAGCCGGGGAGCTGTTTTTT
CASSSSPAGTGGAGELFF
>NA|NA|TRBV19|TRBJ1-6
TGTGCCAGTAGTACGACCAAGGGACAATATAATTCACCCCTCCACTTT
CASSTTKGQYNSPLHF
>NA|TRBD1|TRBV9|TRBJ1-5
TGTGCCAGCAGCTCGGGACAGAATAGCAATCAGCCCCAGCATTTT
CASSSGQNSNQPQHF
>NA|NA|TRBV3-1/TRBV3-2|TRBJ1-6
TGTGCCAGCAGCCTGCGGATGGATTCACCCCTCCACTTT
CASSLRMDSPLHF
>NA|TRBD1|TRBV19|TRBJ1-1
TGTGCCAGTAGAATAAGACAGGGAAAAGCTTTCTTT
CASRIRQGKAFF
>NA|NA|TRBV7-9|TRBJ2-4
TGTGCCAGCAGCTTAGCCCGAGGGGGGGACAAAAACATTCAGTACTTC
CASSLARGGDKNIQYF
>NA|NA|TRBV30|TRBJ1-6
TGTGCCTGGCGGTCGTCCTCCTATAATTCACCCCTCCACTTT
CAWRSSSYNSPLHF
>NA|NA|TRBV5-6|TRBJ1-1
TGTGCCAGCAGTTCTACCCCGGGGGGTAACACTGAAGCTTTCTTT
CASSSTPGGNTEAFF